The 5 T cell receptor beta chains below all came from one sample that was sequenced in a study of radiotherapy plus CTLA-4 blockade in lung cancer. Assay: immunoSEQ multiplex PCR; the TCRdb copy retains only in-frame clones and omits some. The repertoire holds around 65,000 clones, with about 80% as singletons. Specimen: peripheral blood, collected from a patient treated with radiotherapy plus ipilimumab. These receptor sequences come from a human donor with non-small cell lung cancer who had a complete response to radiotherapy plus ipilimumab.

Only one count was recorded for this clone. This chain uses TRBV4-1 with TRBJ1-2; tentatively, D is TRBD1 (6 bases). The V end was cut by 2 bases, the J end by 2 bases, with 9 bases between. CDR3 size: 14 residues. The V gene's germline CDR1 is MGHRA and CDR2 YSYEKL. The CDR3: CASSQIQGNYGYTF. The CDR3 DNA reads TGCGCCAGCAGCCAAATTCAGGGGAACTATGGCTACACCTTC.

V gene TRBV28 combines with J gene TRBJ2-5, with TRBD1 matching 8 bases. V shed 5 bases, J shed 3 bases, and the junction held 5 bases outside the gene matches. In germline, CDR1 is MDHEN, CDR2 SYDVKM. The CDR3 is 14 amino acids. CDR3 region: CASSRDRIEETQYF. The CDR3 coding sequence is TGTGCCAGCAGTAGGGACAGGATAGAAGAGACCCAGTACTTC.

The CDR3 sequence: CASCQGATNEKLFF. The CDR3 DNA reads as TGCGCCAGCTGCCAGGGGGCAACTAATGAAAAACTGTTTTTT. The chain carries TRBV5-1 and TRBJ1-4; 7 nucleotides align to TRBD1. The germline V gene encodes CDR1 SGHRS and CDR2 YFSETQ. The CDR3 length is 14 residues. V gave up 7 bases and J gave up 0 bases; unmatched junction bases: 3.

This chain joins TRBV10-2 and TRBJ1-4; no reliable D call. V was pared by 2 bases and J by 9 bases, with 13 bases between. Per the germline V gene, CDR1 is WSHSY and CDR2 is SAAADI. The CDR3 is 14 amino acids. This CDR3 is CASSEGPGRQKLFF. CDR3 in DNA: TGCGCCAGCAGTGAGGGCCCTGGGCGCCAAAAACTGTTTTTT.

The chain joins TRBV5-5 to TRBJ2-5; D is uncertain. This CDR3 has 14 residues. The ends were cut back, 2 bases at V and 1 base at J, with 9 bases in the middle. Germline values: CDR1 SGHKS, CDR2 YYEKEE (reference sequence). The CDR3 spells CASSFVAAQETQYF. The CDR3 region has the DNA TGTGCCAGCAGCTTCGTTGCCGCCCAAGAGACCCAGTACTTC.